This entry is about one TCR beta chain. Its antigen is not identified. Under the ViraFEST assay, PBMC were stimulated with viral peptide pools so that antigen-specific CD4+ T cells expanded. Sequencing was performed afterwards. It was after approximately 11 days of culture that CD4+ T cells were isolated. Each participant was administered two doses of either the BNT162b2 or the mRNA-1273 vaccine. About 2.2 million PBMC per well received 9 to 10 IU/ml IL-2 and 8 to 10 ug/ml peptides in culture. The data derive from a study of vaccination effects on CD4 cells after COVID-19. Background on the study: Post-vaccine specimens arrived a median 72 days past the second dose.

V was clipped by 6 bases and J by 1 base; unmatched bases: 5. The CDR3 has 14 residues. CDR1 and CDR2 (germline): SGHRS, YFSETQ. Profiled with immunoSEQ multiplex PCR; TCRdb holds only in-frame clones, not every one. The profile shows roughly 27,000 clones, roughly 70% of them singletons. The V gene is TRBV5-1, the J gene TRBJ1-1, with 8 bases fitting TRBD1. Sequenced here: CD4+ T cells from PBMCs cultured with HCoV-NL63 spike peptides, sampled after COVID-19 vaccination. The TCR was taken from a human donor who received a COVID-19 vaccine. The CDR3 sequence is CASTGQGANTEAFF. CDR3 in DNA: TGCGCCAGCACTGGGCAGGGGGCGAACACTGAAGCTTTCTTT.